Listed below are T cell receptor beta chains from one sample, sequenced in a study of radiotherapy plus CTLA-4 blockade in lung cancer. TCRdb's copy holds only in-frame clones and misses some; the assay was immunoSEQ multiplex PCR. The sample shows 25,000 to 30,000 clones, about four fifths of them seen only once. The sample consisted of peripheral blood, taken from a patient treated with radiotherapy plus ipilimumab. The source of these receptors is a human donor with non-small cell lung cancer that progressed on radiotherapy plus ipilimumab. Each CDR3 is given with its conserved first and last residue. A D gene is named only where the DNA matches it firmly. Some rows have no size entry. The others give once, few or many, or a class for an expanded clone.

cdr3_nt cdr3_aa clone_size d_call j_call v_call
TGCGCCAGCACGGGACAGGAGAACACTGAAGCTTTCTTT CASTGQENTEAFF few TRBD1 TRBJ1-1 TRBV10-2
TGTGCCAGCAGCTTGGACAGGACGTCGCGAGAGACCCAGTACTTC CASSLDRTSRETQYF - - TRBJ2-5 TRBV5-6
TGTGCCAGCAGCTCCGAGGGAGGGTTTAGCCGCAACTATGGCTACACCTTC CASSSEGGFSRNYGYTF - - TRBJ1-2 TRBV7-2
TGTGCCAGCAGCTTCGGGGACGAGAACACCGGGGAGCTGTTTTTT CASSFGDENTGELFF - - TRBJ2-2 TRBV13
TGCGCCAGCAGCTTTGGGACAGGCGGAGTTTATGGCCACACCTTC CASSFGTGGVYGHTF - TRBD1 TRBJ1-2 TRBV5-1
TGTGCCAGTAGTGGGGGGGCAGATACGCAGTATTTT CASSGGADTQYF - TRBD2 TRBJ2-3 TRBV19
TGTGCCAGCAGTTTCGACCCCGGGACTAGCGGGGGGGCCGGGGAGCTGTTTTTT CASSFDPGTSGGAGELFF - TRBD2 TRBJ2-2 TRBV7-8
TGTGCCAGTAGACCGTTGGACTCGAACACTGAAGCTTTCTTT CASRPLDSNTEAFF - - TRBJ1-1 TRBV19
TGTGCCAGCAGGGTCCACACTGAAGCTTTCTTT CASRVHTEAFF few - TRBJ1-1 TRBV6-1
TGTGCCAGCAGCCAAGATTTATCGACTACGAAGTATTTT CASSQDLSTTKYF - - TRBJ2-3 TRBV4-2
TGTGCCAGCACTCCCCCAGCAGGCTACATCTCCTATGGCTACACCTTC CASTPPAGYISYGYTF - - TRBJ1-2 TRBV2
TGCGCCAGCAGCCAAGGCCAGGGAGGCTCACCCCTCCACTTT CASSQGQGGSPLHF few - TRBJ1-6 TRBV4-3
TGCGCCAGCAGCCATGACAGGGGCGAGAGTTACGAGCAGTACTTC CASSHDRGESYEQYF - TRBD1 TRBJ2-7 TRBV4-1
TGCGCCAGCAGCCAAGTGTATGGGGGCCATGGCTACACCTTC CASSQVYGGHGYTF few - TRBJ1-2 TRBV4-1
TGTGCCATCGCGGACAGGGGAAATAGCAATCAGCCCCAGCATTTT CAIADRGNSNQPQHF - TRBD1 TRBJ1-5 TRBV10-3
TGTGCCAGCAGTCGTCCGTGCTCACGACAAAGTCGGGCCAACGTCCTGACTTTC CASSRPCSRQSRANVLTF few - TRBJ2-6 TRBV6-4
TGTGCCAGCAGCTCTCGGACAGACCCTAACTATGGCTACACCTTC CASSSRTDPNYGYTF - - TRBJ1-2 TRBV7-9
TGTGCCAGTAGTATAGCCGGGACAGGCCTTAACTATGGCCACACCTTC CASSIAGTGLNYGHTF - TRBD1 TRBJ1-2 TRBV19
TGTGCCAGTCTCGGGGCCGATCGAGGGCATAGCAATCAGCCCCAGCATTTT CASLGADRGHSNQPQHF - - TRBJ1-5 TRBV19
TGTGCCAGTAGTATGAATGGGGGGAGCACAGATACGCAGTATTTT CASSMNGGSTDTQYF - - TRBJ2-3 TRBV19
TGTGCCAGTGGACTCCAAGGGCCAGATACGCAGTATTTT CASGLQGPDTQYF - - TRBJ2-3 TRBV19
TGTGCCAGCAGCCCCAGGCAGGGGGTCGGCTACACCTTC CASSPRQGVGYTF few TRBD1 TRBJ1-2 TRBV5-4
TGTGCCAGCAGCCTCAACGGAGGACAGGGGTATGAAAAACTGTTTTTT CASSLNGGQGYEKLFF - TRBD1 TRBJ1-4 TRBV7-2
TGTGCCAGCAGCTTGGGTGGCGGGCAAGAGACCCAGTACTTC CASSLGGGQETQYF - - TRBJ2-5 TRBV5-4
TGTGCCAGCAGCGACAGAGAGGCCACTGAAGCTTTCTTT CASSDREATEAFF - - TRBJ1-1 TRBV2
TGTGCCAGCGTGAGGGGGACTAGCGGGAGGCCTGGCCCAGATACGCAGTATTTT CASVRGTSGRPGPDTQYF - TRBD2 TRBJ2-3 TRBV2
TGTGCCAGCAGTGAACGCACGGGACTAGGATCCTACAATGAGCAGTTCTTC CASSERTGLGSYNEQFF once TRBD2 TRBJ2-1 TRBV6-4
TGTGCCAGCAGCCCGGGATTAACTAGCACAGATACGCAGTATTTT CASSPGLTSTDTQYF - - TRBJ2-3 TRBV5-5
TGTGCCATCAGTGAACGGGGTCGCGAGGATGGCTACACCTTC CAISERGREDGYTF - - TRBJ1-2 TRBV10-3
TGTGCCAGCAGTTACTCGGGGAGGTCTAGCACAGATACGCAGTATTTT CASSYSGRSSTDTQYF few - TRBJ2-3 TRBV6-5
TGTGCCAGCAGCTTCTCACCCTCCTACAATGAGCAGTTCTTC CASSFSPSYNEQFF - - TRBJ2-1 TRBV7-6
TGTGCCAGCAGTGAACGGGTGGGGGGCCACTACGAGCAGTACTTC CASSERVGGHYEQYF - - TRBJ2-7 TRBV6-1
TGTGCCACCCGAGTGGGTAATTCACCCCTCCACTTT CATRVGNSPLHF once - TRBJ1-6 TRBV28
TGTGCCAGCAGCTTAGAACCGTTAGGGACTGAAGCTTTCTTT CASSLEPLGTEAFF - - TRBJ1-1 TRBV7-2
TGTGCCAGCAGTTTGAGCGGGAGATGGCCAGATACGCAGTATTTT CASSLSGRWPDTQYF - TRBD2 TRBJ2-3 TRBV27
TGCGCCAGCGAGCCAACGGGACGTTACACCGGGGAGCTGTTTTTT CASEPTGRYTGELFF - - TRBJ2-2 TRBV5-1
TGTGCCACCAGCAGGGTAGGACAGGGGAAAAAACTGTTTTTT CATSRVGQGKKLFF - TRBD1 TRBJ1-4 TRBV15
TGTGCCAGCAGCTTTTCCACGGGAGCGGGCACCGGGGAGCTGTTTTTT CASSFSTGAGTGELFF - - TRBJ2-2 TRBV5-4
TGTGCCAGTAGTCCCCGGGGAGACTCCTACGAGCAGTACTTC CASSPRGDSYEQYF - - TRBJ2-7 TRBV19
TGTGCCAGCAGTTCGGGGGGCGGAGAGACCCAGTACTTC CASSSGGGETQYF few - TRBJ2-5 TRBV28
TGTGCCAGCAGCCTTGGACTAGCGGGGGAAAGGAGGTTCAGGGAGCAGTACTTC CASSLGLAGERRFREQYF - TRBD2 TRBJ2-7 TRBV7-2
TGTGCCAGCAGCGTAGCAGGGTTAACCTCATCCGAGCAGTACTTC CASSVAGLTSSEQYF once - TRBJ2-7 TRBV9
TGCGCCAGCAGCTTGGATGGCAGGGCGATGGGTGGAAACACCATATATTTT CASSLDGRAMGGNTIYF - - TRBJ1-3 TRBV5-1